This T cell receptor beta chain came from a study of identical twins. Overall study findings and caveats: Weaker excess sharing between twins was seen in beta out-of-frame sequences. Conclusions relied on cross-sectional statistical analysis, not following the same donors. Cord blood's abundant beta clonotypes had fewer insertions, unlike memory repertoires.

Unique molecular identifiers were present on the cDNA, and a universal primer site came from template switching. TCRdb ran MiXCR on the 5' RACE reads and lists one entry per CDR3 protein. The top ten clones hold under 0.35% of a sample with 1.5 million to 2 million distinct CDR3 sequences, roughly 35% of them seen once. Remarks on this clonotype: Its antigen is currently unknown.

The receptor was derived from a newborn girl in good health. The specimen sequenced was cord blood.

The CDR3 DNA sequence: TGCAGTGCCCTAGCGGGAGTGGCAGATACGCAGTATTTT. It translates to CSALAGVADTQYF. The chain couples TRBV20-1 to TRBJ2-3; 10 positions match TRBD2. The CDR3 sequence is 13 residues long. CDR1 DFQATT and CDR2 SNEGSKA come from the germline V gene (reference sequence). The J segment lost 4 bases and the V segment lost 6 bases, leaving 4 bases of the junction unmatched.